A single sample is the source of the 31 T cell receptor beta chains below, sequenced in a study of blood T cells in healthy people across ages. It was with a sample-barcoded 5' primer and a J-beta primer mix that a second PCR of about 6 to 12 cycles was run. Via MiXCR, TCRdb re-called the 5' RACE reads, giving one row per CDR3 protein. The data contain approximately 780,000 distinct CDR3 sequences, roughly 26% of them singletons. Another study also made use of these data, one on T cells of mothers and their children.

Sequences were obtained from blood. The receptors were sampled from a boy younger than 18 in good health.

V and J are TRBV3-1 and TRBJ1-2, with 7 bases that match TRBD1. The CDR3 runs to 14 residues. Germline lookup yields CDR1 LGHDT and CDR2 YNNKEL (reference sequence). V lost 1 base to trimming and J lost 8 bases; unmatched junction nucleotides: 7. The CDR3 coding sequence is TGTGCCAGCAGCCAAGGGGCAGGGGGGGCCGGCTACACCTTC. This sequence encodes CASSQGAGGAGYTF.

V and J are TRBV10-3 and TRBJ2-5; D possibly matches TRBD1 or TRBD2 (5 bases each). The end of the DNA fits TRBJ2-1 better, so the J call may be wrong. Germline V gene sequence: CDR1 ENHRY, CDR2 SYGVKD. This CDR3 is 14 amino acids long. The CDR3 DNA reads TGTGCCATCAGTGAGTCCGGGACCCCGAATGAGCAGTTCTTC. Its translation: CAISESGTPNEQFF.

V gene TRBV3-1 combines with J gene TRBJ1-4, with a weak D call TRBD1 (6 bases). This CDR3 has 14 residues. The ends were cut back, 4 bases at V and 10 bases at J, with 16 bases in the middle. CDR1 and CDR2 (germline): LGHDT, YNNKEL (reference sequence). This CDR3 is CASSLDSARGKLFF. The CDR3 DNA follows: TGTGCCAGCAGCCTGGACAGCGCCAGAGGAAAACTGTTTTTT.

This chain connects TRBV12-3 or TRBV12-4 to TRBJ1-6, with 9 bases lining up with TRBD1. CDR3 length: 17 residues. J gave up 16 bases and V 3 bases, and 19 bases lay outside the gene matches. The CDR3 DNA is TGTGCCAGCAGTTTCGCCAGAAACCCGGGACAGGGATTATCTCTCCACTTT. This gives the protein CASSFARNPGQGLSLHF.

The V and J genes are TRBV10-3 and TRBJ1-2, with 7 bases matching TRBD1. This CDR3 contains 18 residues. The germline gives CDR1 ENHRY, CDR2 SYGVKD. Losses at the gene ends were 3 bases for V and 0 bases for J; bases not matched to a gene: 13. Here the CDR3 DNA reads TGTGCCATCAGTGAAGGGGGCAGGTGGGACGGATCTAACTATGGCTACACCTTC. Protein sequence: CAISEGGRWDGSNYGYTF.

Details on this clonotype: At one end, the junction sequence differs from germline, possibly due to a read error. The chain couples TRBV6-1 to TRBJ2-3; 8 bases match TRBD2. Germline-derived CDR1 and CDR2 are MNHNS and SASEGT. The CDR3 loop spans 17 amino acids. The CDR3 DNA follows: TGTGCCAGCAGCGAAACCCGCGGGGGGCCCCGCACAGGTACGCAGTATTTT. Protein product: CASSETRGGPRTGTQYF.

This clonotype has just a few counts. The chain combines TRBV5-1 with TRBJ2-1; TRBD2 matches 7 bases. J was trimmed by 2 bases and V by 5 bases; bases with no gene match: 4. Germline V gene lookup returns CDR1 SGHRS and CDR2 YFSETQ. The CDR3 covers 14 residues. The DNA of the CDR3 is TGCGCCAGCAGTGGCGGGGGTACCTACAATGAGCAGTTCTTC. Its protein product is CASSGGGTYNEQFF.

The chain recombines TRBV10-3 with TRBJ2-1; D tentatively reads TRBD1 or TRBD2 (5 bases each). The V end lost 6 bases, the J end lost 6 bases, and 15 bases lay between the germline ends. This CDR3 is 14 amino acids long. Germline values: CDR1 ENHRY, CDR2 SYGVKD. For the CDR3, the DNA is TGTGCCATCAGACGGGACCGAACTCGCAATGAGCAGTTCTTC. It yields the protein CAIRRDRTRNEQFF.

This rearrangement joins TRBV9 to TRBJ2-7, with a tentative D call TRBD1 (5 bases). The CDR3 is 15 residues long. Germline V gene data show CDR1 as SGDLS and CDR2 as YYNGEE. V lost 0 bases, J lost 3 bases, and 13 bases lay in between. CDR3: CASSVGSGWNYEQYF. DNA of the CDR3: TGTGCCAGCAGCGTAGGGTCAGGGTGGAACTACGAGCAGTACTTC.

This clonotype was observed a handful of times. The CDR3 loop is CASSGGQATEPYEQYF. The CDR3 coding sequence is TGTGCCAGCAGTGGGGGACAGGCCACCGAACCCTACGAGCAGTACTTC. V is TRBV6-1 and J is TRBJ2-7; TRBD1 aligns across 8 bases. Germline CDR1 MNHNS, CDR2 SASEGT. The ends lost 4 bases at V and 2 bases at J; junction bases unmatched: 10. The length of the CDR3 is 16 residues.

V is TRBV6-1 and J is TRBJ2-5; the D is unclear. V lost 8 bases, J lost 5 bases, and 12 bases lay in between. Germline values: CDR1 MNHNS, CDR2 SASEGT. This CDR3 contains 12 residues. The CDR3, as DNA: TGTGCCAGCCGGGCCTGGACGGAGACCCAGTACTTC. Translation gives CASRAWTETQYF.

CDR3 region: CASSPDRAPYEQYF. DNA for the CDR3: TGTGCCAGCAGTCCTGACAGGGCCCCCTACGAGCAGTACTTC. V and J are TRBV27 and TRBJ2-7; 7 bases match TRBD1. J gave up 2 bases and V 5 bases, and 6 bases lay outside the gene matches. Germline loops: CDR1 MNHEY, CDR2 SMNVEV (reference sequence). This CDR3 is 14 amino acids long.

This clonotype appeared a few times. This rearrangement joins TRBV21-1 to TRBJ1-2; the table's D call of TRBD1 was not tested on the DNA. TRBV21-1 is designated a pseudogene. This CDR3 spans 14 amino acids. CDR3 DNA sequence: TGTGCCAGCAGCCCACGGGGGGGGAGCTATGGCTACACCTTC. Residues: CASSPRGGSYGYTF.

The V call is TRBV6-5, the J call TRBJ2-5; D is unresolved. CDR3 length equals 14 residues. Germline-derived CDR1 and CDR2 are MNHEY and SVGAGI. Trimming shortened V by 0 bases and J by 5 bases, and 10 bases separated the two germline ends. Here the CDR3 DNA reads TGTGCCAGCAGTTACTCGATGAACCGTGAGACCCAGTACTTC. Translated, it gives CASSYSMNRETQYF.

The CDR3 sequence is CASSLELLPSDEQFF. CDR3 sequence (DNA): TGTGCCAGCAGCTTAGAACTACTCCCTAGCGATGAGCAGTTCTTC. V and J are TRBV7-9 and TRBJ2-5, with D possibly matching TRBD2 (6 bases). The assigned J gene may be wrong: the sequence end matches TRBJ2-1 better. The CDR3 is made up of 15 amino acids. Germline values: CDR1 SEHNR, CDR2 FQNEAQ (reference sequence).

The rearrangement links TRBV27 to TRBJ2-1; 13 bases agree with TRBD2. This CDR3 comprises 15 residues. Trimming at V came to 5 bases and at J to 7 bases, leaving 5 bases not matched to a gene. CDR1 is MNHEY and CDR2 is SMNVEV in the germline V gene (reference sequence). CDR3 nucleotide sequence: TGTGCCAGCAGTAGGGGGACTAGCGGGGATAATGAGCAGTTCTTC. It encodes CASSRGTSGDNEQFF.

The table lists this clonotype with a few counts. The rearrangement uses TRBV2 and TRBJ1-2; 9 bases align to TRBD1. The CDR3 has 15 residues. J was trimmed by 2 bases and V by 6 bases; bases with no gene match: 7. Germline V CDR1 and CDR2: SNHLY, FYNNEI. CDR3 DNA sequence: TGTGCCAGCAGCAGACAGGGGGGCTTAAACTATGGCTACACCTTC. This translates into CASSRQGGLNYGYTF. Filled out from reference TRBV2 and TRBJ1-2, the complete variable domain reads EPEVTQTPSHQVTQMGQEVILRCVPISNHLYFYWYRQILGQKVEFLVSFYNNEISEKSEIFDDQFSVERPDGSNFTLKIRSTKLEDSAMYFCASSRQGGLNYGYTFGSGTRLTVV.

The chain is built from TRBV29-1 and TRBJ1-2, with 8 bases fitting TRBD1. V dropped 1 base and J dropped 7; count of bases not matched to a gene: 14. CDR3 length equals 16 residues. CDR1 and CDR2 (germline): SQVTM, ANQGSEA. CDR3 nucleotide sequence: TGCAGCGTTGAAGGCGAAGTGCCCAGGGGGCTCGGTGGCTACACCTTC. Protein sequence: CSVEGEVPRGLGGYTF. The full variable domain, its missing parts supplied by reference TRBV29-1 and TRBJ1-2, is SAVISQKPSRDICQRGTSLTIQCQVDSQVTMMFWYRQQPGQSLTLIATANQGSEATYESGFVIDKFPISRPNLTFSTLTVSNMSPEDSSIYLCSVEGEVPRGLGGYTFGSGTRLTVV.

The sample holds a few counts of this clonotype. CDR3 coding DNA: TGTGCCAGCAGCCGCGGCGGAGGGTCTGCCGAGCAGTACTTC. Translating it yields CASSRGGGSAEQYF. The rearrangement joins TRBV12-3 or TRBV12-4 to TRBJ2-7; a possible D gene is TRBD2 (6 bases). V was shortened by 6 bases and J by 6 bases, with 18 bases between the two germline ends. CDR3 length: 14 amino acids.

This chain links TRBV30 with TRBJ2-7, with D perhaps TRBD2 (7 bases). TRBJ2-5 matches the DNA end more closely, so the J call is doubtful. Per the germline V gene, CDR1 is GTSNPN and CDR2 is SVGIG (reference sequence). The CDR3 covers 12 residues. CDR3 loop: CAWSRGGGTQYF. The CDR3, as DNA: TGTGCCTGGAGTAGGGGGGGAGGGACCCAGTACTTC.

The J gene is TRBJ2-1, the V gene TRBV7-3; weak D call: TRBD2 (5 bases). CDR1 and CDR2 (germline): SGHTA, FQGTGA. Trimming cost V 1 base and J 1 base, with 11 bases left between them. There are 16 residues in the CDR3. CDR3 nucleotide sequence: TGTGCCAGCAGCTTAAAGGGCAGCGGATCCTACAATGAGCAGTTCTTC. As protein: CASSLKGSGSYNEQFF.

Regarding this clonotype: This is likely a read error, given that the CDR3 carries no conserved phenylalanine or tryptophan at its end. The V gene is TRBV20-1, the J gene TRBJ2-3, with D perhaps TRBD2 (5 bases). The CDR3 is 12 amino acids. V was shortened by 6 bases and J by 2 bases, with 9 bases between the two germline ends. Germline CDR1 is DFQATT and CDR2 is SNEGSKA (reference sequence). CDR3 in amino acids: CSARLYTDTQYS. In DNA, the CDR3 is TGCAGTGCCCGACTATACACAGATACGCAGTATTCT.

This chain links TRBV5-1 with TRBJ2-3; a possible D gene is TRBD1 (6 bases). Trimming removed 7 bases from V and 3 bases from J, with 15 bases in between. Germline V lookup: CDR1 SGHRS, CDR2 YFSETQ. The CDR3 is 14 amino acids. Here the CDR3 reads CASRPGTSTDTQYF. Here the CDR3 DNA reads TGCGCCAGCCGCCCCGGGACATCGACAGATACGCAGTATTTT.

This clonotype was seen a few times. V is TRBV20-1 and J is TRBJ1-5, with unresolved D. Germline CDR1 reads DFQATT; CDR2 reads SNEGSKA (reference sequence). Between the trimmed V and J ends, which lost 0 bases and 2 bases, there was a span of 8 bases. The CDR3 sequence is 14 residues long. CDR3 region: CSARDRRGNQPQHF. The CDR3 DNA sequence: TGCAGTGCTAGAGATCGGCGGGGCAATCAGCCCCAGCATTTT.

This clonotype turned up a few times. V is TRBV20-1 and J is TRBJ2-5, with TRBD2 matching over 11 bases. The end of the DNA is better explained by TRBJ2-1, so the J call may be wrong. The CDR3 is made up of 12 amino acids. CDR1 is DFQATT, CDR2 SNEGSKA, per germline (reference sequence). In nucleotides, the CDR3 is TGCAGTGCTGCACTAGCGGGGGACTCCCAGTTCTTC. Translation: CSAALAGDSQFF.

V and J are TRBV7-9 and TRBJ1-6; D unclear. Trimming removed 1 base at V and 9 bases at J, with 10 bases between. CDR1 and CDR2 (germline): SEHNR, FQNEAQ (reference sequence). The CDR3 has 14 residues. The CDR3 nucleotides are TGTGCCAGCAGCTTAGGGAGACCGTCTTCACCCCTCCACTTT. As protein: CASSLGRPSSPLHF.

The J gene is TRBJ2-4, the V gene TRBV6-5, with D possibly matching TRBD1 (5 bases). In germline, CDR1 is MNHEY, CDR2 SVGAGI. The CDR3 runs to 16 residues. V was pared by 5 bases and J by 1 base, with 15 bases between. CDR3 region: CASSLTGVGAKNIQYF. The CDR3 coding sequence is TGTGCCAGCAGTCTAACAGGTGTTGGGGCCAAAAACATTCAGTACTTC.

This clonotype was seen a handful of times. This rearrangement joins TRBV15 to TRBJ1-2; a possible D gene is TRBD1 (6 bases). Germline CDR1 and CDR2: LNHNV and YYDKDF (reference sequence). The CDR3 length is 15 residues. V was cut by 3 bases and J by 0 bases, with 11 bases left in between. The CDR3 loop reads CATSRRGPSNYGYTF. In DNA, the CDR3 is TGTGCCACCAGCAGGCGGGGGCCCTCTAACTATGGCTACACCTTC. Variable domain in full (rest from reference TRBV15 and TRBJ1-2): DAMVIQNPRYQVTQFGKPVTLSCSQTLNHNVMYWYQQKSSQAPKLLFHYYDKDFNNEADTPDNFQSRRPNTSFCFLDIRSPGLGDTAMYLCATSRRGPSNYGYTFGSGTRLTVV.

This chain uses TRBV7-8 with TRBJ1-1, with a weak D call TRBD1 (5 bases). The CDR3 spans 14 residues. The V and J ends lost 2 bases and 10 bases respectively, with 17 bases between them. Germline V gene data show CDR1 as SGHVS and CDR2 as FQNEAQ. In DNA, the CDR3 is TGTGCCAGCAGCTTACAGCGGGGACCGGTGGGAGCTTTCTTT. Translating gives CASSLQRGPVGAFF.

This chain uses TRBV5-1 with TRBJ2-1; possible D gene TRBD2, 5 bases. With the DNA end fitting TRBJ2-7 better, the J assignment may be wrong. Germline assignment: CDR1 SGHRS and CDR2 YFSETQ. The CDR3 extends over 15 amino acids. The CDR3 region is CASSLDGGSTYEQYF. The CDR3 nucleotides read TGCGCCAGCAGCTTGGACGGAGGATCCACCTACGAGCAGTACTTC.

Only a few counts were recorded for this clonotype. The CDR3 loop reads CASSTSGEDNEQFF. For the CDR3, the DNA is TGTGCCAGCTCGACTAGCGGGGAAGACAATGAGCAGTTCTTC. The chain carries TRBV6-4 and TRBJ2-1, with 11 bases that match TRBD2. The germline V gene has CDR1 MRHNA and CDR2 SNTAGT. V shed 8 bases, J shed 5 bases, and the junction held 5 bases outside the gene matches. The CDR3 length is 14 residues.